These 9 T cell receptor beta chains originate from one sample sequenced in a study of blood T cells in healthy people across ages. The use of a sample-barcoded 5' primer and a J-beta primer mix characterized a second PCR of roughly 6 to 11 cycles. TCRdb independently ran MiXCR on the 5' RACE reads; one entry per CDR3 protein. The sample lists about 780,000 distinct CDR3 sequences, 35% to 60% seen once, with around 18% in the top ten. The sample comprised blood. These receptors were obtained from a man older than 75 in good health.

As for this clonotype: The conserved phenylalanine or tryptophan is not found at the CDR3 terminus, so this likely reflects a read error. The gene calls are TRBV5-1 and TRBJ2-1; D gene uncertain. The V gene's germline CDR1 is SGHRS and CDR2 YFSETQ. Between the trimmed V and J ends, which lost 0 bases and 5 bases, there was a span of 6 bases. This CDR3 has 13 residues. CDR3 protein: CASSLDSHNEQFL. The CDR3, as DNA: TGCGCCAGCAGCTTGGACAGCCACAATGAGCAGTTCTTG.

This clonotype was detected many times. For the CDR3, the DNA is TGTGCCAGCGGGACAGGGAGAACCTACGAGCAGTACTTC. Translated, it gives CASGTGRTYEQYF. The V gene is TRBV7-2, the J gene TRBJ2-7; 9 bases match TRBD1. The J segment lost 2 bases and the V segment lost 8 bases, leaving 4 bases of the junction unmatched. Germline CDR1 is SGHTA and CDR2 is FQGNSA. This CDR3 has 13 amino acids.

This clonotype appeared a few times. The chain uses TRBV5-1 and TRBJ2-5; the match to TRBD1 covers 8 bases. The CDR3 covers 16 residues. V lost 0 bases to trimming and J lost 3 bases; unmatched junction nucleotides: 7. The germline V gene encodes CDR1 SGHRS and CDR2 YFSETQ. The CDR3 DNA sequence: TGCGCCAGCAGCTTGGGGGGACAGGTGACTAAAGAGACCCAGTACTTC. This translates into CASSLGGQVTKETQYF.

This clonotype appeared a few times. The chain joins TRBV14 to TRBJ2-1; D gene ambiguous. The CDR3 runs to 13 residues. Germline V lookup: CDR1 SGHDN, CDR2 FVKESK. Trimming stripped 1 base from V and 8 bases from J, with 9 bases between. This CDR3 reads CASSQVSDHEQFF. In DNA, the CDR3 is TGTGCCAGCAGCCAAGTATCGGATCATGAGCAGTTCTTC.

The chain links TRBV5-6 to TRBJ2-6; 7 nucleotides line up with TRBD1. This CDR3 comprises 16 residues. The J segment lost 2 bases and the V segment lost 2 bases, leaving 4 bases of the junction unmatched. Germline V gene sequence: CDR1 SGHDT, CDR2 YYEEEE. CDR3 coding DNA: TGTGCCAGCAGCTTCCGGCAGGGGGCTGGGGCCAACGTCCTGACTTTC. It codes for CASSFRQGAGANVLTF.

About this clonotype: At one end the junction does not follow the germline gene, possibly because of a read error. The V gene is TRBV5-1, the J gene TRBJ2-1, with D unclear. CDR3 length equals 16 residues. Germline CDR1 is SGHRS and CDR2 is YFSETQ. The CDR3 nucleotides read TGCGCCAACAGCTTGGCCGAGATAGCCTCCTACAATGAGCAGTTCTTC. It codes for CANSLAEIASYNEQFF.

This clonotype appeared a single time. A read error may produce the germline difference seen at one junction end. The chain's CDR3 is CASSPSRGFGANVPTF. For the CDR3, the DNA is TGTGCCAGCAGTCCCAGTCGGGGTTTTGGGGCCAACGTCCCGACTTTC. The J gene is TRBJ2-6, the V gene TRBV6-2 or TRBV6-3, with D tentatively TRBD1 or TRBD2 (5 bases each). This CDR3 has 16 residues. CDR1 MNHEY and CDR2 SVGEGT come from the germline V gene.

The DNA for the CDR3 is TGTGCCTGGAGTCCCGGACAGGGCTTTGAAGCTTTCTTT. Residues: CAWSPGQGFEAFF. The chain joins TRBV30 to TRBJ1-1; TRBD1 matches at 8 bases. This CDR3 is built from 13 residues. V trimming: 2 bases; J trimming: 7 bases; junction bases outside the gene matches: 6. Looked up from germline, CDR1 is GTSNPN and CDR2 is SVGIG (reference sequence).

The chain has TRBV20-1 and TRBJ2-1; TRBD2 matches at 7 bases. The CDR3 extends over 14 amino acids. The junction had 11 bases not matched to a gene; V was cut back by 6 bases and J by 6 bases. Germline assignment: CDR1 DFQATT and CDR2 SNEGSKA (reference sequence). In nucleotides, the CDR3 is TGCAGTGCCACCGCGGGAGCTCCGGCCAATGAGCAGTTCTTC. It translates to CSATAGAPANEQFF.